This is a list of T cell receptor beta chains from one sample in a study of blood T cells in healthy people across ages. Using its own MiXCR run on the 5' RACE reads, TCRdb lists one record per CDR3 protein. The table has some 1.5 million distinct CDR3 sequences, 28% seen once. The sample consisted of blood. All receptors come from a woman under 40 in good health. Each CDR3 is given with its conserved first and last residue. The order of the fields is V gene, J gene, CDR3 protein.

v_call: TRBV19; j_call: TRBJ2-1; cdr3_aa: CASSPTSSHAEQFF
v_call: TRBV28; j_call: TRBJ2-7; cdr3_aa: CASSSPSWYEQYF
v_call: TRBV5-1; j_call: -; cdr3_aa: CASSPPGAGLYEQYF
v_call: TRBV2; j_call: TRBJ1-6; cdr3_aa: CASSEAPLSPLHF
v_call: TRBV3-1; j_call: TRBJ1-1; cdr3_aa: CASSQVQGMDGAFF
v_call: TRBV7-9; j_call: TRBJ2-7; cdr3_aa: CASSLDGGRADEQYF
v_call: TRBV5-1; j_call: TRBJ2-1; cdr3_aa: CASSLSLAGWDEQFF
v_call: TRBV10-3; j_call: TRBJ1-1; cdr3_aa: CAIKEVNTEAFF
v_call: TRBV24-1; j_call: TRBJ2-3; cdr3_aa: CATGKPGGDTQYF
v_call: TRBV12-3/TRBV12-4; j_call: TRBJ1-2; cdr3_aa: CASSRDRYSYTF
v_call: TRBV10-3; j_call: TRBJ2-7; cdr3_aa: CAISGEGESSYEQYF
v_call: TRBV28; j_call: TRBJ1-2; cdr3_aa: CASSYTLRTGLSGYTF
v_call: TRBV5-5; j_call: TRBJ2-3; cdr3_aa: CASSLDGGPDTQYF
v_call: TRBV6-6; j_call: TRBJ2-7; cdr3_aa: CASGRAAYEQYF
v_call: TRBV6-1; j_call: TRBJ2-1; cdr3_aa: CASMPWLIEHEQFF
v_call: TRBV6-6; j_call: TRBJ2-7; cdr3_aa: CASSNRDRASYEQYF
v_call: TRBV24-1; j_call: TRBJ2-5; cdr3_aa: CATSDLYGAAQETQYF
v_call: TRBV20-1; j_call: TRBJ2-3; cdr3_aa: CSAVGTPNTQYF
v_call: TRBV7-9; j_call: TRBJ2-3; cdr3_aa: CASSSPGQGSDTQYF
v_call: TRBV7-2; j_call: TRBJ1-1; cdr3_aa: CASITTGVGGTEAFF
v_call: TRBV6-6; j_call: TRBJ2-3; cdr3_aa: CASSYNGDTQYF
v_call: TRBV9; j_call: TRBJ2-6; cdr3_aa: CASSVEGYGANVLTF
v_call: TRBV2; j_call: TRBJ2-5; cdr3_aa: CASSDRAVGTQYF
v_call: TRBV6-2/TRBV6-3; j_call: TRBJ1-5; cdr3_aa: CASGPDNQPQHF
v_call: TRBV9; j_call: TRBJ2-1; cdr3_aa: CASSVSGNDNEQFF
v_call: TRBV12-3/TRBV12-4; j_call: TRBJ2-7; cdr3_aa: CASSLRAVSYEQYF